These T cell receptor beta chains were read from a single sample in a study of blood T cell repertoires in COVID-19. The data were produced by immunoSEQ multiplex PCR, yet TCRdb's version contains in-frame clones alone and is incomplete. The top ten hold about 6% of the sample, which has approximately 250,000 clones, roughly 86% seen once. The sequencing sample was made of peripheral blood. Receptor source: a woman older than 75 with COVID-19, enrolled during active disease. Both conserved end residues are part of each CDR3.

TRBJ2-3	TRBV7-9	CASLPGGPDTQYF
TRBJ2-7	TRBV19	CASSRTGVSYEQYF
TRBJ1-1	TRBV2	CASSEGAGVNTEAFF
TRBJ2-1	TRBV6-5	CASWGASDRRGEQFF
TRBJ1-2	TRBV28	CASSSPVGQGLYGYTF
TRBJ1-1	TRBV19	CASSKQGLVAEAFF
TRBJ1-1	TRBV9	CASSVAPRGFEAFF
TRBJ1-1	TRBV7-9	CASSLAVIAREAFF
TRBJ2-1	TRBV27	CASSLAGSSYNEQFF
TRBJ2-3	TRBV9	CASTLAPVEGTDTQYF
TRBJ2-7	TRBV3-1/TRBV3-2	CASSLSGGTEQYF
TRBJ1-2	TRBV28	CASGIQGDYGYTF
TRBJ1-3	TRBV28	CASKGSTGNTIYF
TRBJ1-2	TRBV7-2	CASNPGQGAYGYTF
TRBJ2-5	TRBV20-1	CSASSSGGLETQYF